One T cell receptor (beta chain) is described in this entry. Its antigen is currently unknown. Germline CDR1 is SGDLS and CDR2 is YYNGEE. The CDR3 sequence is 13 residues long. V lost 4 bases to trimming and J lost 5 bases, with 12 bases between them. Sequencing was performed with immunoSEQ multiplex PCR; in TCRdb, only in-frame clones are kept and a portion is missing. The top ten hold approximately 4.2% of the sample, which has 100,000 to 150,000 clones, 89% seen once. This sample is drawn from a study of T cell responses to AZD1222 COVID-19 vaccine. Study details: Pooled in the analysis were second doses at about 4 or about 12 weeks. Findings and limits, study-wide: Repertoires in all cases were sampled only once the peak T cell response had passed. With two AZD1222 doses given, Spike-specific TCR breadth and depth both rose.

The chain joins TRBV9 to TRBJ1-1, with D perhaps TRBD1 (5 bases). The sample here was peripheral blood, taken on day 0 of AZD1222 vaccination. The origin of this receptor is an adult in good health. CDR3 in DNA: TGTGCCAGCAGCCAAGCGGGGGGAACTGAAGCTTTCTTT. Translated, it gives CASSQAGGTEAFF.